One and the same sample provided the 21 T cell receptor beta chains below, sequenced in a study of spatial heterogeneity in lung cancer. Each CDR3 protein gets one entry after TCRdb re-called the 5' RACE reads with MiXCR. This table has tens of thousands of distinct CDR3 sequences, about 10% appearing once. Noted time point: blood at routine non-recurrence follow-up after resection. The sample here was PBMCs, taken at follow-up. These receptors were taken from a female donor with early-stage non-small cell lung cancer.

There are many counts of this clonotype. The J gene is TRBJ1-5, the V gene TRBV12-3 or TRBV12-4; 8 positions agree with TRBD1. The CDR3 length is 14 residues. V was clipped by 5 bases and J by 4 bases; unmatched bases: 4. The CDR3 DNA is TGTGCCAGCAGTATCAGACAGGGGAATCAGCCCCAGCATTTT. Translating gives CASSIRQGNQPQHF.

This chain links TRBV4-1 with TRBJ2-3; 7 bases map to TRBD2. CDR3 length equals 17 residues. J gave up 2 bases and V 4 bases, and 12 bases lay outside the gene matches. The germline V gene has CDR1 MGHRA and CDR2 YSYEKL. CDR3 protein: CASSPHGLGAYTDTQYF. The DNA of the CDR3 is TGCGCCAGCAGCCCGCATGGACTAGGGGCTTACACAGATACGCAGTATTTT.

This clonotype was detected many times. This sequence joins TRBV14 and TRBJ2-3, with 9 bases aligning to TRBD2. The CDR3 contains 17 residues. The V and J ends lost 2 bases and 1 base, in that order; junction bases with no gene match: 7. Germline lookup yields CDR1 SGHDN and CDR2 FVKESK. The chain's CDR3 is CASSQTLAGPRTDTQYF. For the CDR3, the DNA is TGTGCCAGCAGCCAAACCCTAGCGGGGCCCCGCACAGATACGCAGTATTTT.

This clonotype was recorded many times. V and J are TRBV2 and TRBJ2-3; possibly TRBD1 for D (6 bases). Between the trimmed V and J ends, which lost 6 bases and 10 bases, there was a span of 20 bases. CDR3 length equals 14 residues. CDR1 and CDR2 from the germline V gene are SNHLY and FYNNEI. CDR3 in DNA: TGTGCCAGCAGCCCTCGGGACACCGCATTGCCGCAGTATTTT. This codes for CASSPRDTALPQYF.

This clonotype has at least ten counts. The chain uses TRBV12-3 or TRBV12-4 and TRBJ2-3; 7 bases are shared with TRBD2. This CDR3 contains 17 residues. V trimming: 5 bases; J trimming: 0 bases; junction bases outside the gene matches: 11. CDR3 amino acids: CASSLSIAGPSTDTQYF. CDR3 nucleotide sequence: TGTGCCAGCAGTCTCTCCATAGCGGGTCCTAGCACAGATACGCAGTATTTT.

This sequence joins TRBV5-1 and TRBJ1-5; D is ambiguous. V was cut by 8 bases and J by 0 bases, with 21 bases left in between. There are 17 residues in the CDR3. Germline V lookup: CDR1 SGHRS, CDR2 YFSETQ. As DNA, the CDR3 is TGCGCCAGAGACGGGCCCCTCTTCTGGTATAGCAATCAGCCCCAGCATTTT. Encoded protein: CARDGPLFWYSNQPQHF.

This clonotype was observed many times. The gene calls are TRBV19 and TRBJ1-1; D remains ambiguous. Germline CDR1 reads LNHDA; CDR2 reads SQIVND (reference sequence). The CDR3 runs to 12 residues. Trimming removed 7 bases at V and 1 base at J, with 7 bases between. The CDR3 DNA reads as TGTGCCAGTACAGACGGGAACACTGAAGCTTTCTTT. Its protein product is CASTDGNTEAFF.

This clonotype was seen at least ten times. This chain links TRBV5-1 with TRBJ2-2, with TRBD1 matching over 7 bases. Germline V gives CDR1 SGHRS, CDR2 YFSETQ. This CDR3 comprises 15 residues. With 5 bases clipped from V and 7 bases from J, the junction kept 11 bases outside the gene matches. The CDR3 DNA follows: TGCGCCAGCAGAACCGGGACAGTGCAATTCGGGGAGCTGTTTTTT. Translation gives CASRTGTVQFGELFF.

This clonotype was counted between two and nine times. V gene TRBV20-1 combines with J gene TRBJ1-4, with D uncertain. V gave up 5 bases and J gave up 4 bases, with 5 bases separating them. Germline CDR1 is DFQATT and CDR2 is SNEGSKA (reference sequence). The CDR3 loop spans 11 amino acids. The CDR3: CSAPDNEKLFF. In nucleotides, the CDR3 is TGCAGTGCTCCGGATAATGAAAAACTGTTTTTT.

The CDR3 coding sequence is TGCGCCAGCAGCCAGGCCGGGAGACTATATGGATCTGGGGCCAACGTCCTGACTTTC. This encodes CASSQAGRLYGSGANVLTF. The rearrangement joins TRBV4-3 to TRBJ2-6; TRBD2 might be the D (6 bases). V lost 3 bases to trimming and J lost 1 base, with 19 bases between them. CDR3 size: 19 residues. The germline CDR1 and CDR2 sequences are LGHNA and YSLEER.

This clonotype was counted ten times or more. V gene TRBV4-1 combines with J gene TRBJ2-7; D is unresolved. Germline lookup yields CDR1 MGHRA and CDR2 YSYEKL. CDR3 size: 15 residues. Trimming removed 1 base at V and 0 bases at J, with 10 bases between. Written as DNA, the CDR3 is TGCGCCAGCAGCCAAGGGATAGGACCCTCCTACGAGCAGTACTTC. Amino acids: CASSQGIGPSYEQYF.

This clonotype was recorded at least ten times. The CDR3 region has the DNA TGTGCCAGTCATGCGACCAGGGCCTACGAGCAGTACTTC. This translates into CASHATRAYEQYF. The V gene is TRBV21-1, the J gene TRBJ2-7; TRBD1 is the table's D call and was not checked against the DNA. TRBV21-1 is an annotated pseudogene. There are 13 residues in the CDR3.

Ten or more counts support this clonotype. This chain uses TRBV7-2 with TRBJ2-1, with 7 nucleotides matching TRBD2. Germline values: CDR1 SGHTA, CDR2 FQGNSA. This CDR3 comprises 12 residues. J gave up 9 bases and V 5 bases, and 4 bases lay outside the gene matches. Here the CDR3 reads CASSTLASEQFF. DNA of the CDR3: TGTGCCAGCAGCACACTAGCGAGTGAGCAGTTCTTC.

This clonotype was seen ten or more times. The chain recombines TRBV29-1 with TRBJ1-1; possible D gene TRBD1, 6 bases. Germline V CDR1 and CDR2: SQVTM, ANQGSEA. V was shortened by 4 bases and J by 11 bases, with 11 bases between the two germline ends. The CDR3 covers 10 residues. CDR3 region: CSVVAGVAFF. The CDR3 nucleotides are TGCAGCGTTGTGGCAGGGGTGGCTTTCTTT.

The rearrangement links TRBV3-1 to TRBJ2-7; D not resolved. The V gene lost 0 bases and the J gene lost 5 bases, with 8 bases spanning the gap. The CDR3 extends over 13 amino acids. Germline CDR1 and CDR2: LGHDT and YNNKEL (reference sequence). The DNA for the CDR3 is TGTGCCAGCAGCCAAGAGTGGCAGGACGAGCAGTACTTC. It yields the protein CASSQEWQDEQYF.

Only a few counts were recorded for this clonotype. The chain employs TRBV6-1 and TRBJ2-2; D ambiguous. The germline V gene has CDR1 MNHNS and CDR2 SASEGT. This CDR3 region has 16 residues. The V end was cut by 4 bases, the J end by 5 bases, with 17 bases between. The CDR3 DNA reads TGTGCCAGCAGTGTAAAACAGCCAACCTGGACCGGGGAGCTGTTTTTT. Translation gives CASSVKQPTWTGELFF.

This clonotype was detected many times. The rearrangement links TRBV19 to TRBJ2-3, with no clear D. Trimming pared 4 bases from V and 1 base from J, leaving 9 bases between. CDR1 and CDR2 (germline): LNHDA, SQIVND (reference sequence). This CDR3 is 14 amino acids long. The CDR3 coding sequence is TGTGCCAGTAGTACAACCGGGCGCACAGATACGCAGTATTTT. This codes for CASSTTGRTDTQYF.

The sample holds a few counts of this clonotype. The rearrangement uses TRBV29-1 and TRBJ1-3; D is uncertain. CDR1 and CDR2 (germline): SQVTM, ANQGSEA. CDR3 size: 13 residues. V dropped 4 bases and J dropped 2 bases, with 9 bases sitting between them. The CDR3 reads CSVGDRAGNTIYF. The CDR3 nucleotides read TGCAGCGTTGGGGATAGAGCTGGAAACACCATATATTTT.

This clonotype was detected only a few times. The chain recombines TRBV2 with TRBJ2-5; 8 nucleotides align to TRBD1. The CDR3 consists of 15 residues. The germline gives CDR1 SNHLY, CDR2 FYNNEI. V lost 3 bases, J lost 5 bases, and 8 bases stayed unmatched. CDR3 loop: CASSDGRGLMETQYF. CDR3 coding DNA: TGTGCCAGCAGTGACGGCAGGGGGCTCATGGAGACCCAGTACTTC. The whole variable domain, filled in from reference TRBV2 and TRBJ2-5, reads EPEVTQTPSHQVTQMGQEVILRCVPISNHLYFYWYRQILGQKVEFLVSFYNNEISEKSEIFDDQFSVERPDGSNFTLKIRSTKLEDSAMYFCASSDGRGLMETQYFGPGTRLLVL.

This clonotype appeared many times. V usage is TRBV14 and J usage is TRBJ2-1, with TRBD2 matching 11 bases. This CDR3 region has 14 residues. The germline CDR1 and CDR2 sequences are SGHDN and FVKESK. V dropped 6 bases and J dropped 14; count of bases not matched to a gene: 12. CDR3 residues: CASSRLSGGAEEFF. Here the CDR3 DNA reads TGTGCCAGCAGTCGTCTTAGCGGGGGGGCCGAGGAGTTCTTC.

The rearrangement links TRBV6-2 or TRBV6-3 to TRBJ1-2; tentative D call: TRBD1 (6 bases). Germline V gene lookup returns CDR1 MNHEY and CDR2 SVGEGT. Trimming took 6 bases from V and 2 from J, leaving 13 bases between them. The length of the CDR3 is 14 residues. The CDR3 nucleotides are TGTGCCAGCAGGCCGGGACACAAAAACTATGGCTACACCTTC. Translated, it gives CASRPGHKNYGYTF.